This T cell receptor beta chain was recorded in a study of blood T cell repertoires in COVID-19. Some clones are missing from TCRdb's copy, which holds only in-frame ones; the method was immunoSEQ multiplex PCR. Counted here are roughly 100,000 clones, roughly 83% occurring once; the ten biggest clones make up more than 3%. The V and J ends lost 4 bases and 5 bases respectively, with 5 bases between them. This CDR3 region has 11 residues. Looked up from germline, CDR1 is MNHEY and CDR2 is SMNVEV (reference sequence). V is TRBV27 and J is TRBJ1-2, with D maybe TRBD1 (5 bases). Input material: peripheral blood. The receptor's source is an elderly woman with active or convalescent COVID-19. The CDR3 region has the DNA TGTGCCAGCAGTTCAGGGTATGGCTACACCTTC. Its translation is CASSSGYGYTF.